This T cell receptor beta chain was sequenced during a study of T cells in Graves' hyperthyroidism and ophthalmopathy. The TCR beta CDR3 regions underwent amplification using RNA transcripts as the source. RT-PCR in the first round (using the HTBI primer set) targeted the TCR CDR3. TCRdb independently ran MiXCR on the multiplex PCR reads; one entry per CDR3 protein. The sample shows 550,000 to 800,000 distinct CDR3 sequences, 17% of them seen only once. CDR3 length equals 17 residues. V shed 4 bases, J shed 5 bases, and the junction held 13 bases outside the gene matches. In this sample, this clonotype turned up many times.

Sequenced sample: blood. The V gene is TRBV12-3 or TRBV12-4, the J gene TRBJ1-4; 7 bases are shared with TRBD1. This receptor was taken from a man in his fifties or sixties with Graves' hyperthyroidism. For the CDR3, the DNA is TGTGCCAGCAGTTCAACAAAAACAGGGGCGCTCAATGAAAAACTGTTTTTT. It specifies CASSSTKTGALNEKLFF.